The T cell receptor (beta chain) described here comes from a study of T-cell memory formation after mild COVID-19. In its sample, this clonotype was seen many times. Libraries for TCRalpha and TCRbeta carried sample barcodes and unique molecular identifiers via 5'RACE. TCRdb re-called the 5' RACE reads with MiXCR, one entry per CDR3 protein. Of some 68,000 distinct CDR3 sequences in the sample, about a sixth are singletons; the top ten hold 31%. Input material: PBMCs or a T cell subset sorted from them (not recorded which). The receptor was derived from an adult woman who had mild COVID-19 (a few samples of this study predate the infection). Cell type and time point are not known.

CDR3 amino acids: CASSIPGAGYGYTF. CDR3 sequence (DNA): TGTGCCAGCAGCATTCCAGGGGCTGGCTATGGCTACACCTTC. The rearrangement uses TRBV3-1 and TRBJ1-2, with D perhaps TRBD1 (6 bases). Germline CDR1 is LGHDT and CDR2 is YNNKEL (reference sequence). V lost 5 bases, J lost 4 bases, and 14 bases lay in between. This CDR3 spans 14 amino acids.